These 9 T cell receptor beta chains were all obtained from the same sample, sequenced in a study of blood T cell repertoires in COVID-19. Clones were read by immunoSEQ multiplex PCR, and TCRdb kept only the in-frame ones, dropping some. The table shows roughly 280,000 clones, with 80% to 90% occurring only once. Sequencing was carried out using peripheral blood. The receptors stem from a man aged 55 to 69 with acute or convalescent COVID-19.

The chain is built from TRBV6-5 and TRBJ2-5; TRBD1 matches at 9 bases. The CDR3 sequence is 15 residues long. Per the germline V gene, CDR1 is MNHEY and CDR2 is SVGAGI. Trimming removed 2 bases from V and 4 bases from J; junction bases left unmatched: 5. The CDR3 is CASSYTGQGGETQYF. The CDR3 DNA follows: TGTGCCAGCAGTTACACGGGACAGGGTGGAGAGACCCAGTACTTC.

The genes are TRBV19 and TRBJ2-6, with D uncertain. The germline gives CDR1 LNHDA, CDR2 SQIVND (reference sequence). The ends were cut back, 9 bases at V and 3 bases at J, with 6 bases in the middle. There are 12 residues in the CDR3. The CDR3 DNA sequence: TGTGCCAGCGCGTATGGGGCCAACGTCCTGACTTTC. This sequence encodes CASAYGANVLTF. The variable domain in full, with the rest retrieved from reference TRBV19 and TRBJ2-6, is DGGITQSPKYLFRKEGQNVTLSCEQNLNHDAMYWYRQDPGQGLRLIYYSQIVNDFQKGDIAEGYSVSREKKESFPLTVTSAQKNPTAFYLCASAYGANVLTFGAGSRLTVL.

The chain recombines TRBV7-3 with TRBJ2-2; 8 positions agree with TRBD2. The CDR3 loop spans 16 amino acids. Germline lookup yields CDR1 SGHTA and CDR2 FQGTGA. Trimming at V came to 0 bases and at J to 4 bases, leaving 4 bases not matched to a gene. The CDR3, as DNA: TGTGCCAGCAGCTTAACAGCGGGAGTATTCACCGGGGAGCTGTTTTTT. Translating gives CASSLTAGVFTGELFF.

In its sample, this clone was seen a few times. The J gene is TRBJ1-3, the V gene TRBV7-2; possibly TRBD1 for D (5 bases). The germline gives CDR1 SGHTA, CDR2 FQGNSA. Trimming took off 2 bases at V and 3 bases at J, with 14 bases between the two ends. CDR3 length: 16 amino acids. DNA for the CDR3: TGTGCCAGCAGCTTATGGCAGGGCAAGGGTGGAAACACCATATATTTT. Its translation is CASSLWQGKGGNTIYF.

The V gene is TRBV27, the J gene TRBJ2-7, with no clear D. Germline V CDR1 and CDR2: MNHEY, SMNVEV (reference sequence). V lost 0 bases and J 1 base, leaving 13 bases between the germline ends. The CDR3 runs 16 residues. For the CDR3, the DNA is TGTGCCAGCAGTTTATCCCCCGCGGCCGGGTCCTACGAGCAGTACTTC. Encoded protein: CASSLSPAAGSYEQYF.

The rearrangement joins TRBV19 to TRBJ1-3; possible D gene TRBD1, 6 bases. V dropped 8 bases and J dropped 4 bases, with 21 bases sitting between them. The germline V gene encodes CDR1 LNHDA and CDR2 SQIVND (reference sequence). The CDR3 length is 16 residues. CDR3 DNA: TGTGCCAGTGGACCACAGGGTCTTGCGGCAGGAAACACCATATATTTT. Translating it yields CASGPQGLAAGNTIYF.

J is TRBJ1-2 and V is TRBV7-9, with a tentative D call TRBD1 (5 bases). V lost 0 bases and J 0 bases, leaving 11 bases between the germline ends. Germline V lookup: CDR1 SEHNR, CDR2 FQNEAQ (reference sequence). This CDR3 has 16 residues. This chain's CDR3 is CASSLAELTANYGYTF. The CDR3 nucleotides are TGTGCCAGCAGCTTAGCGGAATTGACAGCTAACTATGGCTACACCTTC. The full variable domain, its missing parts supplied by reference TRBV7-9 and TRBJ1-2, is DTGVSQNPRHKITKRGQNVTFRCDPISEHNRLYWYRQTLGQGPEFLTYFQNEAQLEKSRLLSDRFSAERPKGSFSTLEIQRTEQGDSAMYLCASSLAELTANYGYTFGSGTRLTVV.

The rearrangement links TRBV24-1 to TRBJ2-3; D is undetermined. The germline CDR1 and CDR2 sequences are KGHDR and SFDVKD. The CDR3 is 12 residues long. Trimming removed 9 bases from V and 5 bases from J, with 11 bases in between. CDR3: CATSGPGDTQYF. Here the CDR3 DNA reads TGTGCCACCTCGGGTCCCGGAGATACGCAGTATTTT.

This clone was found once. The chain links TRBV6-5 to TRBJ1-5, with D possibly being TRBD1 (6 bases). Germline V gives CDR1 MNHEY, CDR2 SVGAGI. Trimming took 6 bases from V and 3 from J, leaving 15 bases between them. The CDR3 totals 15 residues. Written as DNA, the CDR3 is TGTGCCAGCAGCCGACCCCGGGACAACAATCAGCCCCAGCATTTT. This sequence encodes CASSRPRDNNQPQHF.